The clone carrying this T cell receptor beta chain was counted once. Its antigen is not known. This CDR3 has 16 residues. The entry originates in a study of OX40 agonist ivuxolimab in advanced cancers. Study details: Three individuals attained partial responses, comprising one hepatocellular carcinoma case and two cutaneous melanoma cases. Study-level findings and limits: The authors did not determine the antigen specificity of the expanded peripheral T cells. Expanded clones tended on average to be more numerous among CD8+ T cells than CD4+.

If patients had autoimmune disease history or systemic immunosuppression, they were excluded. Using immunoSEQ multiplex PCR, the repertoire was profiled, and TCRdb retains in-frame clones only, with some absent. The sample lists about 19,000 clones, 79% occurring once. This material consisted of CD4+ or CD8+ T cells sorted from blood, taken in a trial of the OX40 agonist ivuxolimab. This clonotype originated in an adult with an advanced solid tumor such as melanoma, head and neck, liver or kidney cancer. J is TRBJ2-1 and V is TRBV21-1; the table's D call of TRBD2 was not tested on the DNA. TRBV21-1 is an annotated pseudogene. CDR3 nucleotide sequence: TGTGCCAGCAGCAAAGTAGGTGGAGCGGCCTACAATGAGCAGTTCTTC. Residues: CASSKVGGAAYNEQFF.